A single T cell receptor (beta chain) is shown here with its context. These data are taken from a study of blood T cell repertoires in COVID-19. Study at large: The United States, Italy and Spain supplied acute and convalescent COVID-19 samples. T cells, B-cell-depleted T cells, or PBMCs supplied cDNA or gDNA.

Source study methods: Amplification of reference gene primers provided the estimated nucleated cell counts. Clones were sequenced by immunoSEQ multiplex PCR, and TCRdb holds only the in-frame ones, with some missing. From that table come the V and J calls and clone size; the DNA was used to work out D and trimming. The sample has 200,000 to 300,000 clones; over 75% are singletons. Germline V CDR1 and CDR2: MNHEY, SVGAGI. V lost 0 bases to trimming and J lost 3 bases, with 8 bases between them. The CDR3 consists of 15 residues. The clonotype was recovered from a human donor in a cohort sampled during active COVID-19. Material for sequencing was peripheral blood. J is TRBJ1-4 and V is TRBV6-5; D not resolved. The CDR3 DNA reads as TGTGCCAGCAGTTACTCGTTCGCGGCTAATGAAAAACTGTTTTTT. This sequence encodes CASSYSFAANEKLFF.